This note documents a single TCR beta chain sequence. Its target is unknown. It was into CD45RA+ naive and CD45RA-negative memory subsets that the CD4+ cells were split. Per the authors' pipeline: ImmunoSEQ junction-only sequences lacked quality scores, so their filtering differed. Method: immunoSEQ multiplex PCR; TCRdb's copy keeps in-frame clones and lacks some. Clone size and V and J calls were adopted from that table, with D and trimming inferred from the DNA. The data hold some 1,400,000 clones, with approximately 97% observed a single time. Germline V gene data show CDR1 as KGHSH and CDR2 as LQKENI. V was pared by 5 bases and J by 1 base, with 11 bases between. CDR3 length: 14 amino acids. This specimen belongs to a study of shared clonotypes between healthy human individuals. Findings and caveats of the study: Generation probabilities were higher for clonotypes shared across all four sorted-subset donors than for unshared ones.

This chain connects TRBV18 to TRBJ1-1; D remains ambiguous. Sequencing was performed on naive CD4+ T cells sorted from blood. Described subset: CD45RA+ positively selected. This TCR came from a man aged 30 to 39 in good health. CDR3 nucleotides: TGTGCCAGCTCAACCCTACCAAAGAACACTGAAGCTTTCTTT. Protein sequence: CASSTLPKNTEAFF.